The TCR beta chain under discussion was sequenced for a study of regulatory T cells in long-lasting Graves disease. This clonotype occurred many times. CDR3 regions were amplified by Arm-PCR using iRepertoire HTBI primers to build TCR beta libraries. TCRdb used MiXCR to reprocess the multiplex PCR reads, holding one entry per CDR3 protein. The sample contains around 430,000 distinct CDR3 sequences, less than 25% of which appear only once. V was clipped by 2 bases and J by 12 bases; unmatched bases: 13. Germline lookup yields CDR1 MNHEY and CDR2 SVGAGI. This CDR3 comprises 15 residues. Stated time point: persistent/refractory GD, antithyroid drugs over 5 years with positive TRAb. The authors made the TCR library using RNA they extracted from PBMCs.

The chain couples TRBV6-5 to TRBJ1-5, with 7 bases that match TRBD1. This receptor was identified in a female donor with Graves disease. Here the sequenced sample was peripheral blood mononuclear cells (PBMCs), taken when the disease was refractory, from a patient treated with antithyroid drugs. The CDR3 sequence: CASSYEGAGLFGQHF. CDR3 coding DNA: TGTGCCAGCAGTTACGAGGGGGCCGGGCTCTTTGGCCAGCATTTT.